One sample yielded the 26 T cell receptor beta chains listed below, sequenced in a study of early T cells in non-severe SARS-CoV-2 infection (dated by TCRdb to the early 2020s). The library was obtained by 5' RACE. This sample was sequenced with a NextSeq 500. Clones were called with MiXCR by TCRdb after fastp trimmed the public reads at Q25, and only in-frame beta chains were retained. Every entry covers one CDR3 protein and lists the most common genes and DNA from its rows. Across this sample there are around 81,000 distinct CDR3 sequences, with 14% seen only once. The ten most abundant clones make up roughly 11% of the sample. The specimen was whole blood. These receptors were obtained from an adult who was a healthcare worker with PCR-confirmed SARS-CoV-2 infection or an uninfected control (not recorded which).

This clonotype was found a few times. This chain connects TRBV29-1 to TRBJ1-2, with a weak D call TRBD1 (5 bases). The V end was cut by 4 bases, the J end by 0 bases, with 18 bases between. From germline, CDR1 is SQVTM and CDR2 ANQGSEA. The CDR3 extends over 16 amino acids. The CDR3 is CSVGQPFGRSNYGYTF. DNA of the CDR3: TGCAGCGTTGGACAGCCTTTCGGTCGATCTAACTATGGCTACACCTTC.

This chain uses TRBV20-1 with TRBJ1-1, with no clear D. This CDR3 is built from 12 residues. The ends were cut back, 1 base at V and 5 bases at J, with 8 bases in the middle. Germline assignment: CDR1 DFQATT and CDR2 SNEGSKA (reference sequence). This chain's CDR3 is CSARGEVTEAFF. The CDR3 DNA follows: TGCAGTGCTAGAGGGGAGGTTACTGAAGCTTTCTTT.

A few counts support this clonotype. This rearrangement joins TRBV29-1 to TRBJ2-3, with 10 bases fitting TRBD2. CDR1 and CDR2 from the germline V gene are SQVTM and ANQGSEA. The CDR3 is made up of 15 amino acids. V lost 4 bases and J lost 0; bases outside the gene matches: 4. The CDR3 spells CSVVPSGGSTDTQYF. The CDR3, as DNA: TGCAGCGTTGTGCCTAGCGGGGGAAGCACAGATACGCAGTATTTT.

V is TRBV10-1 and J is TRBJ1-1; D may be TRBD1 (6 bases). Germline loops: CDR1 WNHNN, CDR2 SYGVQD (reference sequence). V dropped 5 bases and J dropped 4 bases, with 11 bases sitting between them. There are 13 residues in the CDR3. The CDR3 here is CASSQGPSTEAFF. The CDR3, as DNA: TGCGCCAGCAGTCAGGGGCCGAGCACTGAAGCTTTCTTT.

This clonotype was counted only a few times. V and J are TRBV9 and TRBJ2-3, with D uncertain. The CDR3 is made up of 13 amino acids. V was shortened by 3 bases and J by 4 bases, with 9 bases between the two germline ends. Germline V gene lookup returns CDR1 SGDLS and CDR2 YYNGEE. CDR3 sequence: CASSAGTADTQYF. CDR3 coding DNA: TGTGCCAGCAGCGCCGGAACAGCAGATACGCAGTATTTT.

The chain joins TRBV4-2 to TRBJ2-5, with TRBD1 matching over 9 bases. Germline V CDR1 and CDR2: LGHNA, YNFKEQ. The length of the CDR3 is 15 residues. The ends lost 1 base at V and 6 bases at J; junction bases unmatched: 6. In nucleotides, the CDR3 is TGTGCCAGCAGCCAAGGGGGACAGGGCCGCAAGACCCAGTACTTC. This encodes CASSQGGQGRKTQYF.

V is TRBV5-1 and J is TRBJ2-4, with D possibly being TRBD1 (6 bases). Per germline, CDR1 SGHRS and CDR2 YFSETQ. V was cut by 2 bases and J by 0 bases, with 18 bases left in between. This CDR3 has 18 residues. CDR3 residues: CASSLPSGDIIAKNIQYF. CDR3 DNA sequence: TGCGCCAGCAGCTTACCCTCTGGGGACATAATAGCCAAAAACATTCAGTACTTC.

This clonotype has a handful of counts. V usage is TRBV12-3 or TRBV12-4 and J usage is TRBJ1-2; D is perhaps TRBD1 (6 bases). V gave up 3 bases and J gave up 3 bases, with 11 bases separating them. CDR3 length equals 14 residues. The CDR3 DNA reads TGTGCCAGCAGTTTCCAGGGGAGGGACTATGGCTACACCTTC. This translates into CASSFQGRDYGYTF.

CDR3 sequence: CASSRGLHNEQFF. CDR3 coding DNA: TGTGCCAGCAGCCGGGGGCTGCACAATGAGCAGTTCTTC. This chain uses TRBV3-1 with TRBJ2-1; D is possibly TRBD1 (6 bases). The CDR3 is 13 amino acids. In germline, CDR1 is LGHDT, CDR2 YNNKEL (reference sequence). V gave up 4 bases and J gave up 5 bases, with 9 bases separating them.

The chain combines TRBV12-3 or TRBV12-4 with TRBJ2-1; perhaps TRBD1 as D (6 bases). CDR3 length: 14 residues. Trimming removed 6 bases at V and 2 bases at J, with 11 bases between. Written as DNA, the CDR3 is TGTGCCAGCAGAGGGGGATTCGCCTACAATGAGCAGTTCTTC. It specifies CASRGGFAYNEQFF.

This clonotype was detected a few times. The J gene is TRBJ2-3, the V gene TRBV15, with TRBD1 matching 10 bases. The germline V gene encodes CDR1 LNHNV and CDR2 YYDKDF (reference sequence). Trimming at V came to 5 bases and at J to 5 bases, leaving 19 bases not matched to a gene. The CDR3 totals 19 residues. Here the CDR3 reads CATSGKWGYDRGLEDTQYF. CDR3 sequence (DNA): TGTGCCACCAGCGGGAAGTGGGGTTACGACAGGGGGCTTGAAGATACGCAGTATTTT.

This clonotype was recorded a few times. This chain joins TRBV12-3 or TRBV12-4 and TRBJ2-3; a possible D gene is TRBD1 (5 bases). Trimming stripped 3 bases from V and 8 bases from J, with 12 bases between. The CDR3 totals 13 residues. CDR3 sequence: CASSLGLKGTQYF. The CDR3 region has the DNA TGTGCCAGCAGTTTGGGGCTGAAGGGTACGCAGTATTTT.

This rearrangement joins TRBV9 to TRBJ2-1; D is unclear. CDR1 SGDLS and CDR2 YYNGEE come from the germline V gene. There are 13 residues in the CDR3. V lost 5 bases, J lost 9 bases, and 15 bases lay in between. Written as DNA, the CDR3 is TGTGCCAGCAGGCCAGTCCCAGGTGGTGAGCAGTTCTTC. Translation gives CASRPVPGGEQFF.

The chain uses TRBV18 and TRBJ2-1; TRBD1 is a possible D gene (5 bases). Trimming took off 0 bases at V and 0 bases at J, with 6 bases between the two ends. The length of the CDR3 is 15 residues. In germline, CDR1 is KGHSH, CDR2 LQKENI. CDR3 nucleotides: TGTGCCAGCTCACCACCGGACAACTCCTACAATGAGCAGTTCTTC. The encoded protein is CASSPPDNSYNEQFF.

The rearrangement uses TRBV20-1 and TRBJ1-1; weak D call: TRBD1 (6 bases). Germline CDR1 and CDR2: DFQATT and SNEGSKA (reference sequence). The CDR3 is made up of 13 amino acids. V dropped 6 bases and J dropped 3 bases, with 14 bases sitting between them. This chain's CDR3 is CSARGGGDTEAFF. CDR3 in DNA: TGCAGTGCCCGAGGGGGAGGAGACACTGAAGCTTTCTTT.

The V gene is TRBV6-5, the J gene TRBJ1-1, with 8 nucleotides matching TRBD1. The CDR3 has 13 amino acids. Germline assignment: CDR1 MNHEY and CDR2 SVGAGI. The trim removed 5 bases at V and 4 bases at J, leaving 3 bases unmatched. The CDR3 DNA reads as TGTGCCAGCAGTCCTACAGGGGGCACTGAAGCTTTCTTT. Its protein product is CASSPTGGTEAFF.

In this sample, this clonotype turned up a few times. V gene TRBV20-1 combines with J gene TRBJ2-5; tentatively, D is TRBD2 (6 bases). Germline CDR1 is DFQATT and CDR2 is SNEGSKA (reference sequence). V was clipped by 0 bases and J by 1 base, with 12 bases between them. There are 15 residues in the CDR3. CDR3 bases: TGCAGTGCTAGAGATTGGAGGGTTGTCCAAGAGACCCAGTACTTC. Protein sequence: CSARDWRVVQETQYF.

The chain employs TRBV7-8 and TRBJ1-6; D is unresolved. CDR3 size: 14 residues. Deletions cut 3 bases from V and 8 bases from J, with 11 bases between. The germline V gene has CDR1 SGHVS and CDR2 FQNEAQ. Here the CDR3 DNA reads TGTGCCAGCAGCTTCGAGGACGGGGATTCACCCCTCCACTTT. Its translation: CASSFEDGDSPLHF.

The V and J genes are TRBV4-2 and TRBJ2-3; 7 nucleotides agree with TRBD2. CDR3 size: 15 residues. CDR1 is LGHNA, CDR2 YNFKEQ, per germline. V lost 10 bases, J lost 2 bases, and 12 bases stayed unmatched. DNA of the CDR3: TGTGCCACCGCCCTGGGCGGGGGTGACACAGATACGCAGTATTTT. Protein product: CATALGGGDTDTQYF.

This clonotype appeared a few times. The V and J genes are TRBV13 and TRBJ1-1, with 7 bases lining up with TRBD1. J was trimmed by 1 base and V by 1 base; bases with no gene match: 6. The germline CDR1 and CDR2 sequences are PRHDT and FYEKMQ (reference sequence). The CDR3 is 16 amino acids. CDR3 nucleotide sequence: TGTGCCAGCAGCTTAGCCGCCGGGACAGCGAACACTGAAGCTTTCTTT. Its protein product is CASSLAAGTANTEAFF.

This clonotype turned up a few times. Written as DNA, the CDR3 is TGTGCCAGCAGTCCTCGGGGCGATACCGGGGAGCTGTTTTTT. Translation gives CASSPRGDTGELFF. J is TRBJ2-2 and V is TRBV6-5; the D call may be TRBD1 or TRBD2 (5 bases each). The V gene's germline CDR1 is MNHEY and CDR2 SVGAGI. The CDR3 runs 14 residues. V was cut by 5 bases and J by 5 bases, with 12 bases left in between.

V and J are TRBV6-1 and TRBJ1-2; D unclear. This CDR3 has 12 residues. Germline loops: CDR1 MNHNS, CDR2 SASEGT. Trimming shortened V by 8 bases and J by 3 bases, and 10 bases separated the two germline ends. The DNA for the CDR3 is TGTGCCAGCCAAATATTCGACTATGGCTACACCTTC. Its translation is CASQIFDYGYTF.

The rearrangement uses TRBV12-3 or TRBV12-4 and TRBJ2-1, with D tentatively TRBD1 or TRBD2 (6 bases each). Trimming cost V 5 bases and J 14 bases, with 13 bases left between them. The CDR3 is 11 residues long. The CDR3 DNA reads as TGTGCCAGCAGTCCCGGGGGCATTGAGTTCTTC. This gives the protein CASSPGGIEFF.

This clonotype was detected only a few times. The chain uses TRBV29-1 and TRBJ1-6, with TRBD1 matching over 8 bases. Germline-derived CDR1 and CDR2 are SQVTM and ANQGSEA. The CDR3 covers 13 residues. J lost 7 bases, V lost 4 bases, and 3 bases had no gene match. The CDR3 DNA sequence: TGCAGCGTTGCAACAGGGGGAAATTCACCCCTCCACTTT. Translation gives CSVATGGNSPLHF.

The rearrangement joins TRBV4-3 to TRBJ1-6; D possibly corresponds to TRBD1 (5 bases). Trimming shortened V by 3 bases and J by 14 bases, and 17 bases separated the two germline ends. Germline CDR1 and CDR2: LGHNA and YSLEER. The CDR3 has 14 residues. For the CDR3, the DNA is TGCGCCAGCAGCCAGCAGGGAACCATTCAGTCCCTCCACTTT. It yields the protein CASSQQGTIQSLHF.

This clonotype was seen repeatedly, ten times or more. The chain joins TRBV14 to TRBJ1-3; D possibly corresponds to TRBD1 (6 bases). Trimming pared 8 bases from V and 3 bases from J, leaving 17 bases between. The CDR3 is made up of 15 amino acids. Germline V CDR1 and CDR2: SGHDN, FVKESK. DNA of the CDR3: TGTGCCAGCGGCTTGGGGGCAGGTCTTGGAAACACCATATATTTT. Its protein is CASGLGAGLGNTIYF. The entire variable domain, with the rest obtained from reference TRBV14 and TRBJ1-3, is as follows: EAGVTQFPSHSVIEKGQTVTLRCDPISGHDNLYWYRRVMGKEIKFLLHFVKESKQDESGMPNNRFLAERTGGTYSTLKVQPAELEDSGVYFCASGLGAGLGNTIYFGEGSWLTVV.